Following are 14 T cell receptor beta chains from one sample sequenced in a study of CD8 T cells in Susac syndrome. Random hexamers primed reverse transcription of 0.5 to 1 ug RNA. TCRdb analysed the immunoSEQ multiplex PCR reads with MiXCR anew, one entry per CDR3 protein. The table records some 400,000 distinct CDR3 sequences, around 83% of them present only once. The source material was CD8+ T cells from PBMCs. The origin of the receptors is a human donor with multiple sclerosis.

The count of this clonotype is one. The genes are TRBV7-9 and TRBJ1-1, with D possibly being TRBD1 (6 bases). The germline V gene has CDR1 SEHNR and CDR2 FQNEAQ (reference sequence). The CDR3 spans 12 residues. V lost 4 bases to trimming and J lost 7 bases, with 10 bases between them. This CDR3 is CASSWGGGEAFF. The CDR3 coding sequence is TGTGCCAGCAGCTGGGGGGGCGGTGAAGCTTTCTTT.

This rearrangement joins TRBV7-9 to TRBJ2-5, with D possibly matching TRBD2 (5 bases). The germline V gene has CDR1 SEHNR and CDR2 FQNEAQ (reference sequence). The CDR3 spans 17 residues. Deletions cut 5 bases from V and 0 bases from J, with 19 bases between. The CDR3 nucleotides are TGTGCCAGCAGCGCGACGGAGGAACTAGTGTACCAAGAGACCCAGTACTTC. Residues: CASSATEELVYQETQYF.

The rearrangement joins TRBV4-1 to TRBJ2-5; D is perhaps TRBD1 (5 bases). Trimming removed 2 bases from V and 0 bases from J, with 13 bases in between. The V gene's germline CDR1 is MGHRA and CDR2 YSYEKL. CDR3 size: 16 residues. Written as DNA, the CDR3 is TGCGCCAGCAGCCAACCGACAATAGGGGACCAAGAGACCCAGTACTTC. It encodes CASSQPTIGDQETQYF.

The rearrangement links TRBV6-1 to TRBJ1-5; 7 positions match TRBD1. After removal of 7 bases from V and 3 bases from J, the junction contained 15 bases not matched to a gene. CDR1 and CDR2 (germline): MNHNS, SASEGT. The CDR3 runs to 17 residues. The CDR3 sequence is CASKFTGEGAFNQPQHF. The CDR3 nucleotides are TGTGCCAGCAAATTTACAGGGGAAGGGGCCTTCAATCAGCCCCAGCATTTT.

Only one count was recorded for this clonotype. The J gene is TRBJ2-5, the V gene TRBV5-1; D call uncertain. The V end was cut by 0 bases, the J end by 1 base, with 7 bases between. Germline loops: CDR1 SGHRS, CDR2 YFSETQ. CDR3 length equals 14 residues. The CDR3, as DNA: TGCGCCAGCAGCTTGGTAGGCCTCCAAGAGACCCAGTACTTC. Translated: CASSLVGLQETQYF.

V usage is TRBV18 and J usage is TRBJ2-6; D unclear. The CDR3 runs 17 residues. Trimming pared 0 bases from V and 3 bases from J, leaving 12 bases between. The germline CDR1 and CDR2 sequences are KGHSH and LQKENI. For the CDR3, the DNA is TGTGCCAGCTCACCACCAAGGGTCTCAGATGGGGCCAACGTCCTGACTTTC. This codes for CASSPPRVSDGANVLTF.

The CDR3 coding sequence is TGTGCCAGTAGTATAGTCGGGACAGTATACGATGCTTTCTTT. This sequence encodes CASSIVGTVYDAFF. The chain joins TRBV19 to TRBJ1-1; 7 positions agree with TRBD1. The trim removed 1 base at V and 11 bases at J, leaving 10 bases unmatched. The length of the CDR3 is 14 residues. Germline CDR1 LNHDA, CDR2 SQIVND (reference sequence).

A few counts support this clonotype. V is TRBV5-4 and J is TRBJ2-7, with TRBD2 identical over 8 bases. J gave up 0 bases and V 0 bases, and 2 bases lay outside the gene matches. This CDR3 is built from 15 residues. The germline V gene has CDR1 SGHNT and CDR2 YYREEE (reference sequence). CDR3 sequence: CASSLGAGASYEQYF. CDR3 sequence (DNA): TGTGCCAGCAGCTTGGGAGCGGGGGCCTCCTACGAGCAGTACTTC.

The chain uses TRBV27 and TRBJ2-7, with a weak D call TRBD2 (6 bases). V was trimmed by 3 bases and J by 4 bases, leaving 19 bases between them. This CDR3 has 16 amino acids. Germline V CDR1 and CDR2: MNHEY, SMNVEV (reference sequence). Here the CDR3 DNA reads TGTGCCAGCAGTTTCCGTGGGCCTCCCCGGGGGTACGAGCAGTACTTC. Protein product: CASSFRGPPRGYEQYF.

This clonotype was seen only a few times. The rearrangement uses TRBV27 and TRBJ2-1; 9 positions match TRBD1. This CDR3 has 13 amino acids. With V trimmed by 3 bases and J by 8 bases, 2 bases remained unmatched. The V gene's germline CDR1 is MNHEY and CDR2 SMNVEV (reference sequence). CDR3 DNA sequence: TGTGCCAGCAGTTTGGACAGGGGCGATGAGCAGTTCTTC. This codes for CASSLDRGDEQFF.

CDR3 DNA sequence: TGTGCCAGCAGCCTCGACTACTTCAATGAGCAGTTCTTC. It translates to CASSLDYFNEQFF. The chain couples TRBV4-2 to TRBJ2-1, with TRBD2 as a possible D gene (5 bases). The V gene's germline CDR1 is LGHNA and CDR2 YNFKEQ. V dropped 4 bases and J dropped 6 bases, with 10 bases sitting between them. The CDR3 is 13 amino acids.

J is TRBJ1-2 and V is TRBV4-1; D is unresolved. This CDR3 comprises 15 residues. The V and J ends lost 0 bases and 4 bases respectively, with 12 bases between them. CDR1 and CDR2 from the germline V gene are MGHRA and YSYEKL. The CDR3: CASSQDKGTVYGYTF. The CDR3 region has the DNA TGCGCCAGCAGCCAAGATAAGGGAACGGTCTATGGCTACACCTTC.

The chain joins TRBV11-2 to TRBJ1-1; tentative D call: TRBD1 (6 bases). Germline CDR1 and CDR2: SGHAT and FQNNGV. V lost 5 bases, J lost 0 bases, and 16 bases lay in between. This CDR3 has 16 residues. The chain's CDR3 is CASSGVGQTLNTEAFF. For the CDR3, the DNA is TGTGCCAGCAGCGGAGTTGGACAGACCTTGAACACTGAAGCTTTCTTT.

The chain couples TRBV10-3 to TRBJ1-5; D perhaps matches TRBD1 (5 bases). There are 15 residues in the CDR3. Germline V lookup: CDR1 ENHRY, CDR2 SYGVKD. Trimming removed 4 bases from V and 3 bases from J, with 13 bases in between. The CDR3 loop is CAISGLGASNQPQHF. As DNA, the CDR3 is TGTGCCATCAGTGGCCTAGGGGCTTCCAATCAGCCCCAGCATTTT.